This passage covers 24 T cell receptor beta chains from one sample sequenced in a study of cytomegalovirus exposure and HLA in healthy donors (dated by TCRdb to about 2017). Library preparation was by the immunoSEQ multiplex PCR assay. For the multiplex PCR, a mixture combining 60 forward primers for TCR Vbeta segments and 13 reverse primers for TCR Jbeta segments was used. What TCRdb holds here is the immuneACCESS table cut down to in-frame rearrangements. Part of the clones is not present; checked against another copy, under half of the missing clones reflect an unresolved V gene, and the others are unexplained. The sample profile shows about 140,000 clones; around three quarters of them were found once. The ten largest clones capture about 0.91% of the sample. Input material: PBMCs. All receptors come from a young man in good health and CMV-seronegative.

This chain connects TRBV5-4 to TRBJ2-1; D is possibly TRBD1 (6 bases). Germline V gene data show CDR1 as SGHNT and CDR2 as YYREEE (reference sequence). V was trimmed by 3 bases and J by 9 bases, leaving 13 bases between them. This CDR3 has 13 residues. The CDR3 spells CASSSELGGEQFF. In DNA form, the CDR3 reads TGTGCCAGCAGCTCTGAGCTAGGGGGTGAGCAGTTCTTC.

The chain is built from TRBV27 and TRBJ2-5, with D maybe TRBD1 (7 bases). Between the trimmed V and J ends, which lost 6 bases and 5 bases, there was a span of 16 bases. Germline V gene lookup returns CDR1 MNHEY and CDR2 SMNVEV (reference sequence). This CDR3 is built from 14 residues. For the CDR3, the DNA is TGTGCCAGCAGCCTAGGGGGGACAGCGGAGACCCAGTACTTC. The encoded protein is CASSLGGTAETQYF.

The chain links TRBV7-2 to TRBJ2-3, with 14 positions matching TRBD2. This CDR3 is built from 15 residues. Trimming took 5 bases from V and 4 from J; bases not matched to a gene: 2. Looked up from germline, CDR1 is SGHTA and CDR2 is FQGNSA. CDR3 coding DNA: TGTGCCAGCAGCCCGACTAGCGGGGGGGCAGATACGCAGTATTTT. This translates into CASSPTSGGADTQYF.

V gene TRBV19 combines with J gene TRBJ1-1, with D uncertain. Trimming took off 3 bases at V and 5 bases at J, with 10 bases between the two ends. Germline V gene data show CDR1 as LNHDA and CDR2 as SQIVND (reference sequence). This CDR3 spans 13 amino acids. The CDR3 bases are TGTGCCAGTAGTATTGGAAAGAGGACTGAAGCTTTCTTT. Its protein is CASSIGKRTEAFF.

CDR3 bases: TGTGCCAGCAGCCAAGACAGGGTTTATGGCTACACCTTC. Translating gives CASSQDRVYGYTF. The rearrangement joins TRBV4-2 to TRBJ1-2, with D tentatively TRBD1 (5 bases). Germline CDR1 LGHNA, CDR2 YNFKEQ. Deletions cut 0 bases from V and 5 bases from J, with 7 bases between. This CDR3 spans 13 amino acids.

As regards this clone: One end of the junction does not line up with germline, which may come from a read error. The chain uses TRBV11-2 and TRBJ2-6, with D perhaps matching TRBD1 (6 bases). The CDR3 runs 16 residues. Germline values: CDR1 SGHAT, CDR2 FQNNGV. For the CDR3, the DNA is TGTGCCAGCAACTTAGCAGGGGCTGCGGGGGCCAACGTCCTGACTTTC. It specifies CASNLAGAAGANVLTF.

The chain links TRBV27 to TRBJ2-2, with 9 bases matching TRBD1. The V gene end was trimmed by 7 bases and the J gene end by 7 bases; junction bases not matched to a gene: 13. The CDR3 loop spans 16 amino acids. Looked up from germline, CDR1 is MNHEY and CDR2 is SMNVEV (reference sequence). DNA of the CDR3: TGTGCCAGCACTTCTCCGGGACAGGGAAAAGTCGGGGAGCTGTTTTTT. Translation: CASTSPGQGKVGELFF.

The chain links TRBV2 to TRBJ1-4; 7 positions match TRBD1. CDR1 SNHLY and CDR2 FYNNEI come from the germline V gene. Losses at the gene ends were 6 bases for V and 3 bases for J; bases not matched to a gene: 7. This CDR3 region has 15 residues. The CDR3 coding sequence is TGTGCCAGCAGCCCTAGGGGGCAATCTAATGAAAAACTGTTTTTT. Protein sequence: CASSPRGQSNEKLFF.

The chain is built from TRBV7-9 and TRBJ1-2, with D possibly TRBD1 on 6 matching bases. Germline-derived CDR1 and CDR2 are SEHNR and FQNEAQ (reference sequence). Trimming shortened V by 4 bases and J by 1 base, and 10 bases separated the two germline ends. The CDR3 totals 14 residues. The CDR3 is CASSSSGVNYGYTF. The CDR3 DNA is TGTGCCAGCAGCTCATCAGGGGTTAACTATGGCTACACCTTC.

This rearrangement joins TRBV5-6 to TRBJ1-6; the D gene is possibly TRBD1 (6 bases). Germline-derived CDR1 and CDR2 are SGHDT and YYEEEE. V was trimmed by 0 bases and J by 5 bases, leaving 9 bases between them. The CDR3 is made up of 15 amino acids. The CDR3 reads CASSLGQVHNSPLHF. The CDR3 DNA reads as TGTGCCAGCAGCTTGGGACAGGTCCATAATTCACCCCTCCACTTT.

The genes are TRBV2 and TRBJ2-1; TRBD1 matches at 12 bases. In germline, CDR1 is SNHLY, CDR2 FYNNEI. V trimming: 8 bases; J trimming: 1 base; junction bases outside the gene matches: 15. The CDR3 is made up of 19 amino acids. The CDR3 spells CASLTQGTGGDSSYNEQFF. In DNA form, the CDR3 reads TGTGCCAGCTTAACCCAGGGGACAGGGGGCGATAGTTCCTACAATGAGCAGTTCTTC.

The rearrangement joins TRBV18 to TRBJ2-7, with a possible D match to TRBD1 (6 bases). The CDR3 sequence is 15 residues long. The germline CDR1 and CDR2 sequences are KGHSH and LQKENI. V lost 4 bases, J lost 0 bases, and 13 bases lay in between. The CDR3 reads CASSLLQGTSYEQYF. CDR3 DNA sequence: TGTGCCAGCTCACTGCTTCAGGGGACCTCCTACGAGCAGTACTTC.

The V gene is TRBV11-3, the J gene TRBJ2-3, with TRBD2 as a possible D gene (5 bases). The germline gives CDR1 SGHNT, CDR2 YENEEA. CDR3 length equals 15 residues. V lost 5 bases to trimming and J lost 0 bases, with 12 bases between them. The CDR3 coding sequence is TGTGCCAGCAGCCCTGGCGGAGGTAGCACAGATACGCAGTATTTT. This codes for CASSPGGGSTDTQYF.

The chain links TRBV14 to TRBJ2-5; 9 positions agree with TRBD1. After removal of 1 base from V and 1 base from J, the junction contained 4 bases not matched to a gene. This CDR3 region has 16 residues. The germline CDR1 and CDR2 sequences are SGHDN and FVKESK. CDR3 sequence reads: CASSQVGTGCQETQYF. The CDR3 coding sequence is TGTGCCAGCAGCCAAGTTGGGACAGGGTGCCAAGAGACCCAGTACTTC.

As DNA, the CDR3 is TGCGCCAGCAGCTTGAGACAGGGGGCAGATGGCTACACCTTC. Translation: CASSLRQGADGYTF. V is TRBV5-1 and J is TRBJ1-2, with TRBD1 matching over 10 bases. Losses at the gene ends were 1 base for V and 6 bases for J; bases not matched to a gene: 3. This CDR3 has 14 residues. Looked up from germline, CDR1 is SGHRS and CDR2 is YFSETQ.

In its sample, this clone was seen a few times. The rearrangement joins TRBV10-3 to TRBJ1-5, with D possibly being TRBD1 (5 bases). Germline V lookup: CDR1 ENHRY, CDR2 SYGVKD. There are 15 residues in the CDR3. The V gene lost 1 base and the J gene lost 2 bases, with 9 bases spanning the gap. The CDR3: CAISEYSTGNQPQHF. In DNA form, the CDR3 reads TGTGCCATCAGTGAGTATTCGACAGGCAATCAGCCCCAGCATTTT.

The chain employs TRBV27 and TRBJ1-2; 8 bases are a match to TRBD1. Germline CDR1 and CDR2: MNHEY and SMNVEV (reference sequence). The CDR3 length is 17 residues. Trimming took 5 bases from V and 2 from J; bases not matched to a gene: 13. This chain's CDR3 is CASSPGARDRYNYGYTF. The DNA of the CDR3 is TGTGCCAGCAGTCCGGGGGCCCGGGACAGGTACAACTATGGCTACACCTTC.

Comments on this clone: An end of the junction does not agree with germline; a read error may underlie this. The gene calls are TRBV7-7 and TRBJ2-7, with 10 nucleotides matching TRBD1. Germline V gene data show CDR1 as SSHAT and CDR2 as FNYEAQ (reference sequence). The CDR3 consists of 13 residues. CDR3 protein: CASSTGTGDEQYF. CDR3 in DNA: TGTGCTAGCAGCACAGGGACAGGGGATGAGCAGTACTTC.

The V and J genes are TRBV6-1 and TRBJ1-6; 7 bases line up with TRBD1. Germline V gene data show CDR1 as MNHNS and CDR2 as SASEGT. Germline trimming cut 8 bases from V and 9 bases from J; bases unmatched to any gene: 13. The CDR3 contains 15 residues. This chain's CDR3 is CASSLQGTGSSPLHF. The DNA of the CDR3 is TGTGCCAGCTCACTACAGGGGACCGGTAGTTCACCCCTCCACTTT.

This clone was seen more than once but under ten times. The V gene is TRBV2, the J gene TRBJ1-1; D might be TRBD1 (6 bases). CDR1 is SNHLY, CDR2 FYNNEI, per germline. Deletions cut 5 bases from V and 8 bases from J, with 15 bases between. The CDR3 loop spans 13 amino acids. The CDR3 protein is CASSQKGVGEAFF. Here the CDR3 DNA reads TGTGCCAGCAGTCAAAAGGGGGTCGGCGAAGCTTTCTTT.

The rearrangement uses TRBV12-5 and TRBJ2-5; D perhaps matches TRBD1 (5 bases). This CDR3 region has 14 residues. Germline loops: CDR1 LGHNT, CDR2 FRNRAP. V was pared by 4 bases and J by 4 bases, with 13 bases between. CDR3 sequence reads: CASGSLRRGETQYF. In DNA form, the CDR3 reads TGTGCTAGTGGTTCACTAAGAAGGGGAGAGACCCAGTACTTC.

This sequence joins TRBV20-1 and TRBJ2-7; D might be TRBD2 (5 bases). The V end lost 5 bases, the J end lost 8 bases, and 13 bases lay between the germline ends. This CDR3 has 11 amino acids. Germline V gene lookup returns CDR1 DFQATT and CDR2 SNEGSKA (reference sequence). In nucleotides, the CDR3 is TGCAGTGCTTCACGACGGGGTCAGCAGTACTTC. As protein: CSASRRGQQYF.

The rearrangement links TRBV7-9 to TRBJ1-1; 7 nucleotides agree with TRBD1. J was trimmed by 11 bases and V by 0 bases; bases with no gene match: 6. Germline assignment: CDR1 SEHNR and CDR2 FQNEAQ (reference sequence). The CDR3 totals 13 residues. For the CDR3, the DNA is TGTGCCAGCAGCTTAGCGGGAGGACAGGCGGCTTTCTTT. This codes for CASSLAGGQAAFF.

The rearrangement links TRBV7-2 to TRBJ2-2; TRBD1 matches 8 bases. V shed 1 base, J shed 6 bases, and the junction held 4 bases outside the gene matches. This CDR3 has 15 amino acids. Germline-derived CDR1 and CDR2 are SGHTA and FQGNSA. In nucleotides, the CDR3 is TGTGCCAGCAGCTTAGGCCAGGACAGGGCCGGGGAGCTGTTTTTT. This translates into CASSLGQDRAGELFF.